Presented here are 29 T cell receptor beta chains from one specimen sequenced in a study of metastatic and nonmetastatic thyroid tumors. TCRdb ran MiXCR on the PCR reads. The table has 6,500 to 7,000 clones, under 30% seen once. Every patient was untreated before thyroid surgery. The material sequenced was tumor tissue. The receptors originated from a female donor with papillary thyroid cancer or a benign thyroid nodule (not recorded which). Some clones in this sample may be carry-over from other donors' samples.

This rearrangement joins TRBV20-1 to TRBJ1-2; D not resolved. CDR1 is DFQATT, CDR2 SNEGSKA, per germline (reference sequence). V was trimmed by 5 bases and J by 4 bases, leaving 14 bases between them. CDR3 length equals 13 residues. The CDR3 DNA is TGCAGTGCTGTACGAGAGGTGGGCTATGGCTACACCTTC. Amino acid sequence: CSAVREVGYGYTF.

This chain connects TRBV19 to TRBJ1-1, with D perhaps TRBD1 (6 bases). The V end was cut by 6 bases, the J end by 5 bases, with 19 bases between. Germline values: CDR1 LNHDA, CDR2 SQIVND (reference sequence). The CDR3 sequence is 15 residues long. The CDR3 protein is CASRHLYGGGTEAFF. In nucleotides, the CDR3 is TGTGCCAGTAGACACCTTTATGGGGGCGGAACTGAAGCTTTCTTT.

This clone was seen at least ten times. The V call is TRBV6-2 or TRBV6-3, the J call TRBJ2-1; D gene uncertain. V was trimmed by 6 bases and J by 0 bases, leaving 9 bases between them. The CDR3 spans 14 residues. Germline CDR1 is MNHEY and CDR2 is SVGEGT. The chain's CDR3 is CASRNLNSYNEQFF. CDR3 coding DNA: TGTGCCAGCAGGAACCTTAACTCCTACAATGAGCAGTTCTTC.

This chain links TRBV6-2 or TRBV6-3 with TRBJ2-1, with 10 positions matching TRBD2. Germline V CDR1 and CDR2: MNHEY, SVGEGT. The CDR3 runs 15 residues. Trimming took 6 bases from V and 7 from J; bases not matched to a gene: 9. The CDR3 reads CASRESGRARNEQFF. As DNA, the CDR3 is TGTGCCAGCAGGGAAAGCGGGAGGGCAAGAAATGAGCAGTTCTTC.

This sequence joins TRBV6-4 and TRBJ2-3, with TRBD2 identical over 11 bases. V was pared by 3 bases and J by 2 bases, with 4 bases of the junction left unmatched. Germline loops: CDR1 MRHNA, CDR2 SNTAGT. The CDR3 runs to 16 residues. The CDR3 DNA reads as TGTGCCAGCAGTGATACTAGCGGGAGACCCACAGATACGCAGTATTTT. Amino acids: CASSDTSGRPTDTQYF.

This clone is labeled medium-sized (0.01 to 0.1%). The V call is TRBV7-7, the J call TRBJ2-3; 9 bases are a match to TRBD1. CDR3 length: 15 amino acids. J lost 4 bases, V lost 5 bases, and 7 bases had no gene match. Germline-derived CDR1 and CDR2 are SSHAT and FNYEAQ (reference sequence). The CDR3 sequence: CASSPGRQGADTQYF. The DNA for the CDR3 is TGTGCCAGCAGCCCCGGGCGACAGGGGGCAGATACGCAGTATTTT.

This clone is large by share. V is TRBV12-3 or TRBV12-4 and J is TRBJ2-1; 8 bases map to TRBD2. The V and J ends lost 7 bases and 3 bases, in that order; junction bases with no gene match: 8. This CDR3 has 15 amino acids. The CDR3 coding sequence is TGTGCCAGCACCCGCGGGGGGCCTCTCTACAATGAGCAGTTCTTC. Translation: CASTRGGPLYNEQFF.

The rearrangement uses TRBV7-9 and TRBJ2-2; D not resolved. Germline CDR1 reads SEHNR; CDR2 reads FQNEAQ (reference sequence). This CDR3 has 15 amino acids. Trimming pared 4 bases from V and 5 bases from J, leaving 14 bases between. The CDR3 region has the DNA TGTGCCAGCAGCTCCCGGAGCGATGGGACCGGGGAGCTGTTTTTT. Translated, it gives CASSSRSDGTGELFF.

CDR3 in amino acids: CASSVERPSTDTQYF. The DNA for the CDR3 is TGCGCCAGCAGCGTGGAAAGACCAAGCACAGATACGCAGTATTTT. The rearrangement uses TRBV5-1 and TRBJ2-3; D not resolved. The V gene's germline CDR1 is SGHRS and CDR2 YFSETQ. V was pared by 4 bases and J by 0 bases, with 12 bases between. The CDR3 has 15 residues.

On this clone itself: Germline is not matched at one junction end, which may reflect a read error. The V call is TRBV7-9, the J call TRBJ2-1, with no clear D. CDR3 length: 11 residues. The germline gives CDR1 SEHNR, CDR2 FQNEAQ (reference sequence). CDR3 DNA: TGTGCTAGCAGTGTATACAATGAGCAGTTCTTC. Translated: CASSVYNEQFF.

Relative to its sample, this clone is large. The J gene is TRBJ2-2, the V gene TRBV28; D possibly corresponds to TRBD2 (6 bases). The CDR3 totals 21 residues. The ends were cut back, 8 bases at V and 0 bases at J, with 31 bases in the middle. The germline gives CDR1 MDHEN, CDR2 SYDVKM. CDR3 region: CASQPGDAGMTAIANTGELFF. CDR3 nucleotide sequence: TGTGCCAGCCAGCCAGGTGATGCGGGGATGACTGCGATCGCGAACACCGGGGAGCTGTTTTTT.

This clone was seen a handful of times. J is TRBJ2-7 and V is TRBV28; D not certain. CDR3 length: 11 amino acids. Trimming stripped 5 bases from V and 0 bases from J, with 2 bases between. The germline V gene has CDR1 MDHEN and CDR2 SYDVKM. CDR3: CASSASYEQYF. In DNA form, the CDR3 reads TGTGCCAGCAGTGCCTCCTACGAGCAGTACTTC.

Many counts were recorded for this clone. The chain carries TRBV19 and TRBJ1-1; D perhaps matches TRBD1 (5 bases). Germline CDR1 reads LNHDA; CDR2 reads SQIVND (reference sequence). V was shortened by 6 bases and J by 3 bases, with 17 bases between the two germline ends. The CDR3 totals 15 residues. CDR3 in amino acids: CASRGGGIKDTEAFF. The CDR3 DNA is TGTGCCAGTAGGGGGGGGGGTATCAAGGACACTGAAGCTTTCTTT.

This clone was seen a few times. The rearrangement joins TRBV24-1 to TRBJ2-2, with D tentatively TRBD2 (6 bases). Germline V gives CDR1 KGHDR, CDR2 SFDVKD. This CDR3 is 14 amino acids long. Trimming stripped 0 bases from V and 6 bases from J, with 7 bases between. This chain's CDR3 is CATSDLGEAGELFF. Written as DNA, the CDR3 is TGTGCCACCAGTGATTTGGGGGAGGCCGGGGAGCTGTTTTTT.

The rearrangement uses TRBV28 and TRBJ2-7; 7 bases align to TRBD1. This CDR3 comprises 14 residues. Losses at the gene ends were 6 bases for V and 1 base for J; bases not matched to a gene: 6. In germline, CDR1 is MDHEN, CDR2 SYDVKM. This CDR3 reads CASSYRTGSYEQYF. The CDR3, as DNA: TGTGCCAGCAGCTACAGGACAGGTTCCTACGAGCAGTACTTC.

This clone was detected only a few times. This chain links TRBV29-1 with TRBJ1-3; D gene unclear. With 4 bases removed from V and 0 bases from J, the gap between germline ends came to 10 bases. The CDR3 length is 14 residues. Germline CDR1 is SQVTM and CDR2 is ANQGSEA. The DNA for the CDR3 is TGCAGCGTTGTTAACGAAGCCTCTGGAAACACCATATATTTT. It specifies CSVVNEASGNTIYF. The variable domain in full, completed from reference TRBV29-1 and TRBJ1-3, reads SAVISQKPSRDICQRGTSLTIQCQVDSQVTMMFWYRQQPGQSLTLIATANQGSEATYESGFVIDKFPISRPNLTFSTLTVSNMSPEDSSIYLCSVVNEASGNTIYFGEGSWLTVV.

The rearrangement joins TRBV12-3 or TRBV12-4 to TRBJ2-7; the D gene could be TRBD1 or TRBD2 (5 bases each). The germline V and J ends were trimmed by 2 bases and 0 bases, with 14 bases remaining between them. This CDR3 is 16 amino acids long. The CDR3 spells CASSLWGGCSSYEQYF. The CDR3 DNA reads TGTGCCAGCAGTTTATGGGGCGGGTGCAGCTCCTACGAGCAGTACTTC.

By share, this clone ranks as medium-sized (0.01 to 0.1%). DNA of the CDR3: TGCGCCAGCAGTCTGGACTTGGGCTACGAGCAGTACTTC. This codes for CASSLDLGYEQYF. The rearrangement joins TRBV10-1 to TRBJ2-7; tentatively, D is TRBD2 (5 bases). V lost 5 bases and J lost 3, with 11 bases in between. The CDR3 is 13 amino acids. Germline V gene sequence: CDR1 WNHNN, CDR2 SYGVQD (reference sequence).

This clone was seen ten or more times. V and J are TRBV4-2 and TRBJ2-7; 9 bases agree with TRBD2. The CDR3 loop spans 19 amino acids. Unmatched junction bases numbered 14, after V lost 0 bases and J lost 2 bases. Per germline, CDR1 LGHNA and CDR2 YNFKEQ. The CDR3 protein is CASSQESTGASGDTYEQYF. CDR3 DNA: TGTGCCAGCAGCCAAGAATCCACCGGGGCTAGCGGGGACACCTACGAGCAGTACTTC.

Sample share makes this clone medium-sized. V gene TRBV5-1 combines with J gene TRBJ2-7; D tentatively reads TRBD1 or TRBD2 (5 bases each). The germline V gene encodes CDR1 SGHRS and CDR2 YFSETQ. V was cut by 4 bases and J by 4 bases, with 21 bases left in between. The CDR3 sequence is 16 residues long. CDR3 coding DNA: TGCGCCAGCAGCCCCCGGGGCGGGCAGGGCTCATACGAGCAGTACTTC. Its protein product is CASSPRGGQGSYEQYF.

Points on this clone: One end of the junction is discordant with germline, which a read error may explain. The chain is built from TRBV10-2 and TRBJ2-1; a possible D gene is TRBD2 (5 bases). Looked up from germline, CDR1 is WSHSY and CDR2 is SAAADI. The CDR3 is 15 residues long. CDR3 coding DNA: TGCGCCAGCAAGAGGTCTAGCAACCTCTACAATGAGCAGTTCTTT. This encodes CASKRSSNLYNEQFF.

This clone turned up a few times. This sequence joins TRBV28 and TRBJ2-7, with a weak D call TRBD2 (6 bases). The CDR3 contains 13 residues. The V end was cut by 6 bases, the J end by 2 bases, with 11 bases between. CDR1 is MDHEN, CDR2 SYDVKM, per germline. The CDR3 loop reads CASRGGNTYEQYF. CDR3 sequence (DNA): TGTGCCAGCAGGGGGGGAAATACCTACGAGCAGTACTTC.

Ten or more counts support this clone. This chain links TRBV3-1 with TRBJ2-7; 12 bases agree with TRBD2. V lost 6 bases to trimming and J lost 6 bases; unmatched junction nucleotides: 9. The CDR3 is made up of 15 amino acids. In germline, CDR1 is LGHDT, CDR2 YNNKEL (reference sequence). CDR3 nucleotide sequence: TGTGCCAGCAGTCCTAGCGGGAGGGCTAATGGCGAGCAGTACTTC. The encoded protein is CASSPSGRANGEQYF.

The chain has TRBV10-1 and TRBJ2-2; possibly TRBD1 for D (6 bases). Germline V gives CDR1 WNHNN, CDR2 SYGVQD (reference sequence). Trimming took 3 bases from V and 7 from J, leaving 15 bases between them. The CDR3 runs 15 residues. The CDR3, as DNA: TGCGCCAGCAGTGAAGGACAGTCTGGACGCGGGGAGCTGTTTTTT. Translated, it gives CASSEGQSGRGELFF.

On this clone itself: Mismatch with germline at one junction end may stem from a read error. The chain has TRBV5-1 and TRBJ2-7, with TRBD1 matching 7 bases. The CDR3 runs to 15 residues. Germline loops: CDR1 SGHRS, CDR2 YFSETQ. The CDR3 here is CASILGQSYSYEHYF. CDR3 nucleotides: TGCGCCAGCATCTTGGGACAGAGCTATTCCTACGAGCATTACTTC.

This clone was counted only a few times. The chain employs TRBV28 and TRBJ2-7; 13 positions match TRBD2. Germline CDR1 and CDR2: MDHEN and SYDVKM. The CDR3 runs 15 residues. Losses at the gene ends were 3 bases for V and 8 bases for J; bases not matched to a gene: 7. The CDR3 nucleotides read TGTGCCAGCAGTTTCCGGACTAGCGGGAGCAAAAAGCAGTACTTC. This codes for CASSFRTSGSKKQYF. Full variable domain (rest looked up from reference TRBV28 and TRBJ2-7): DVKVTQSSRYLVKRTGEKVFLECVQDMDHENMFWYRQDPGLGLRLIYFSYDVKMKEKGDIPEGYSVSREKKERFSLILESASTNQTSMYLCASSFRTSGSKKQYFGPGTRLTVT.

This chain links TRBV6-2 or TRBV6-3 with TRBJ2-7; TRBD2 matches at 8 bases. CDR3 length: 16 residues. Germline CDR1 MNHEY, CDR2 SVGEGT. Trimming at V came to 4 bases and at J to 6 bases, leaving 14 bases not matched to a gene. CDR3 protein: CASSFTIGLARVEQYF. CDR3 sequence (DNA): TGTGCCAGCAGTTTCACGATCGGACTAGCCCGGGTCGAGCAGTACTTC.

In its sample, this clone was seen a few times. The rearrangement links TRBV12-3 or TRBV12-4 to TRBJ2-7; 8 nucleotides align to TRBD2. Trimming cost V 5 bases and J 4 bases; bases outside gene matches: 4. CDR3 length: 13 residues. The CDR3 protein is CASSKLAEYEQYF. The CDR3 nucleotides are TGTGCCAGCAGTAAACTAGCGGAATACGAGCAGTACTTC.

The chain links TRBV30 to TRBJ2-2, with D perhaps matching TRBD1 (5 bases). Trimming shortened V by 1 base and J by 5 bases, and 8 bases separated the two germline ends. In germline, CDR1 is GTSNPN, CDR2 SVGIG (reference sequence). The CDR3 totals 13 residues. The CDR3 here is CAWSATETGELFF. CDR3 nucleotide sequence: TGTGCCTGGAGTGCGACAGAGACCGGGGAGCTGTTTTTT.